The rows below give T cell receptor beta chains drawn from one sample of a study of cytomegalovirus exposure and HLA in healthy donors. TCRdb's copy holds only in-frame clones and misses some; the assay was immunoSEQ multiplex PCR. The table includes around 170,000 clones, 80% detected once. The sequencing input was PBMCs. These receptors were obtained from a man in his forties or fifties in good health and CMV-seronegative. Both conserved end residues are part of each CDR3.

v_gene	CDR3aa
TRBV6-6	CASDVGTGLKTQYF
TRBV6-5	CASRPTESQPQHF
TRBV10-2	CASSDDRGPPAEAFF
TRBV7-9	CASSLGGGKMVEQFF
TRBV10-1	CASTQDRGTGELFF
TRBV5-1	CASSFTGEGPGELFF
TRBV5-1	CASSSESGALIQNTEAFF
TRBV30	CAWSNTGLAGTDTQYF
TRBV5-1	CASSLGDFNEKLFF
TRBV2	CASHSDGLAGGSEQFF
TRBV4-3	CASSQVGRDLAGVGGEETQYF
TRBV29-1	CSVELAGARSYNEQFF
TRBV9	CASSTTGGGEKLFF
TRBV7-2	CASSPWADSNQPQHF
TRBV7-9	CASSLGTLETYEQYF
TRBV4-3	CASSQEGRGGHEQYF
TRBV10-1	CASSTGGLFSGANVLTF
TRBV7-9	CASSFERGGYEQYF
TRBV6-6	CASSQGWVTEAFF
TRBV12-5	CASGAPGTGNYGYTF
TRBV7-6	CASSLRGGLEQYF
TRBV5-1	CASSSRSGNTIYF
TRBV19	CASKSADYSNQPQHF
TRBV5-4	CASNLGGDTGELFF
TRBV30	CAWSVKRDSGYTF
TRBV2	CASSPTSGSKRETQYF
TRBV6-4	CASSDSEVTANQFF
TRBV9	CASSADLMVGGQYF